This T cell receptor (beta chain) was documented in a study of cytomegalovirus exposure and HLA in healthy donors. Donors sampled were nominally healthy, though unrecorded immune exposures were likely. On this clone itself: The antigen remains undetermined.

The PCR was carried out with 60 Vbeta primers and 13 Jbeta primers. This table comes from immunoSEQ multiplex PCR, and its TCRdb copy is limited to in-frame clones, with some not included. The sample comprises 120,000 to 150,000 clones, roughly 76% of which are singletons, and roughly 2.8% rests with the top ten. The CDR3 consists of 15 residues. CDR1 and CDR2 from the germline V gene are SGDLS and YYNGEE. The germline V and J ends were trimmed by 4 bases and 4 bases, with 15 bases remaining between them. General study findings and limits: Equally common other TCR beta chains were less clonally expanded than HLA-associated ones, a later analysis found. Cytomegalovirus association was listed for around 180 TCR beta chains. In vitro work confirmed that a few CMV-associated chains recognize CMV antigens.

This receptor was identified in a woman in her 30s in good health and CMV-seronegative. The chain couples TRBV9 to TRBJ2-1, with D possibly matching TRBD1 (5 bases). Sequencing input: PBMCs. The CDR3 loop reads CASSPGAAEYNEQFF. The DNA of the CDR3 is TGTGCCAGCAGCCCTGGGGCGGCAGAATACAATGAGCAGTTCTTC.